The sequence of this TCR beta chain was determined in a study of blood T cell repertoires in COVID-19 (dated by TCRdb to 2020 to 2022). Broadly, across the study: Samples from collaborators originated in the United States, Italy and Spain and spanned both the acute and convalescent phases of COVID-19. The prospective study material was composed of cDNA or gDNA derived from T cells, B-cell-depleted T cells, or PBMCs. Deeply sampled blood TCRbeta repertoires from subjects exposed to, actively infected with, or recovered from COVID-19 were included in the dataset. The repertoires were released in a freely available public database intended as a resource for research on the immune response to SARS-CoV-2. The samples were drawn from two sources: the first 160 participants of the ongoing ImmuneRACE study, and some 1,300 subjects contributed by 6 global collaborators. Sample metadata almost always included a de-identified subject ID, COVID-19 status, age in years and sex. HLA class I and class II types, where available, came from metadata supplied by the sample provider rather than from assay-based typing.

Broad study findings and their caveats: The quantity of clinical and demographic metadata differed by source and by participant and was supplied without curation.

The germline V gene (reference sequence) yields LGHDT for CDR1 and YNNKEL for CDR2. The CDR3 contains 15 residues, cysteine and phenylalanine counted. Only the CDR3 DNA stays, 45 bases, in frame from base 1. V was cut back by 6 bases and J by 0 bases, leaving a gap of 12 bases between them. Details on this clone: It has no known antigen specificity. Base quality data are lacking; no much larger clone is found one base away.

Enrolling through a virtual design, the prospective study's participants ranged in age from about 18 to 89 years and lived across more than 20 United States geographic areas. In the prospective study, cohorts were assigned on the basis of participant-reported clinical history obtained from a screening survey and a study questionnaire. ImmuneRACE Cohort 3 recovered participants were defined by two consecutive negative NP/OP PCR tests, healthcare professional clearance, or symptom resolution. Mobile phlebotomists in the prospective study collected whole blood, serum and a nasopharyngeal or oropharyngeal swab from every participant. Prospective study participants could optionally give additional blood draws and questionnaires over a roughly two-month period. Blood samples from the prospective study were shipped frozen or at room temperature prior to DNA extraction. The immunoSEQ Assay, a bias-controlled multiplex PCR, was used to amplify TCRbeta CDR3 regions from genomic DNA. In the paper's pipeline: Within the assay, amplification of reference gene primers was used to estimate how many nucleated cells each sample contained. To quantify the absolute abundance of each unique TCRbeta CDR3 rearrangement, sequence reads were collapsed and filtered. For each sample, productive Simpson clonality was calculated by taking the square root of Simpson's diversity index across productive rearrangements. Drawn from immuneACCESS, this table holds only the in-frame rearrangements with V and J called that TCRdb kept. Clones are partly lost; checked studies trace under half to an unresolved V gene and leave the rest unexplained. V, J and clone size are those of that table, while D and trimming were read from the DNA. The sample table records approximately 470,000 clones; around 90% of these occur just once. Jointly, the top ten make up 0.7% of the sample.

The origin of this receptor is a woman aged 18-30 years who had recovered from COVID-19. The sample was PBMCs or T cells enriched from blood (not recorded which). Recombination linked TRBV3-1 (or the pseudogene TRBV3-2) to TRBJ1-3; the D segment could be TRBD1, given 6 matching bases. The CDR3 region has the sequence CASSAQDSSGNTIYF. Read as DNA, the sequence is TGTGCCAGCAGTGCCCAGGACAGCTCTGGAAACACCATATATTTT.